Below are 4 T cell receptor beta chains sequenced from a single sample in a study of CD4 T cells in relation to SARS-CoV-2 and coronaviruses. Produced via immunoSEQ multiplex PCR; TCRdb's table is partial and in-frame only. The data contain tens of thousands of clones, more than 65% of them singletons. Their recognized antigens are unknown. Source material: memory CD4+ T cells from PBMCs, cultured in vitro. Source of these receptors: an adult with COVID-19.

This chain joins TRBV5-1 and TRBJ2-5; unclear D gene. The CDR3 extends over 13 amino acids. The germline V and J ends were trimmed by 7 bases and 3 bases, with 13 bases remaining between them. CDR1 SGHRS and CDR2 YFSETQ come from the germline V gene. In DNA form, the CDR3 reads TGCGCCAGCGGAAGCAAGGTGGAAGAGACCCAGTACTTC. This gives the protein CASGSKVEETQYF.

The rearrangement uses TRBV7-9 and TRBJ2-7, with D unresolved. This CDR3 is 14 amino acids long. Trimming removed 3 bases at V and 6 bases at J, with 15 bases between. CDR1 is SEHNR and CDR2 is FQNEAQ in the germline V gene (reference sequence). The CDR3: CASSFYTEAGEQYF. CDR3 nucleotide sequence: TGTGCCAGCAGCTTTTATACTGAGGCAGGCGAGCAGTACTTC.

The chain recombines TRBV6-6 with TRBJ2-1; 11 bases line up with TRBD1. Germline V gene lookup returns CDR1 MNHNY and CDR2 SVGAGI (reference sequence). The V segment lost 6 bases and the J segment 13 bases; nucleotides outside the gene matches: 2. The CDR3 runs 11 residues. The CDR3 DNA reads TGTGCCAGCAGGGACAGGGGGCGACAGTTCTTC. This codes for CASRDRGRQFF.

The CDR3 spells CASSLGQVENEKLFF. CDR3 DNA sequence: TGTGCCAGCAGCTTAGGACAGGTTGAAAATGAAAAACTGTTTTTT. The V gene is TRBV11-3, the J gene TRBJ1-4; the D gene is possibly TRBD1 (6 bases). V lost 1 base and J 5 bases, leaving 11 bases between the germline ends. The germline gives CDR1 SGHNT, CDR2 YENEEA. The CDR3 consists of 15 residues.